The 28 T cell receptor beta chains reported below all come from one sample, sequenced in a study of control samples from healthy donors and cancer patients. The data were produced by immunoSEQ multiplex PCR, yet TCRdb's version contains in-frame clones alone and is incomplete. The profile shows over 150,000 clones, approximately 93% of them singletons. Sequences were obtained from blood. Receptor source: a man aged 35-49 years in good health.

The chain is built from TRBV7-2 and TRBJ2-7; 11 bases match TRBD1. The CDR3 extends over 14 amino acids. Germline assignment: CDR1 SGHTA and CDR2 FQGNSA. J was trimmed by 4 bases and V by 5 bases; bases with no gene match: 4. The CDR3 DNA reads TGTGCCAGCAGCCCGGGACAGGGGGTATACGAGCAGTACTTC. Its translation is CASSPGQGVYEQYF.

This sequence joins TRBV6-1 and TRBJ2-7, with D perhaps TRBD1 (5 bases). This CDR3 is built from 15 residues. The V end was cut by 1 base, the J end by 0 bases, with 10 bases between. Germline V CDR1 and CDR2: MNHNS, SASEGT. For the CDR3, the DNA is TGTGCCAGCAGTGAAGTGACAGTCATCTCCTACGAGCAGTACTTC. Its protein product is CASSEVTVISYEQYF.

Here the CDR3 reads CATRGPNRKEAFF. Written as DNA, the CDR3 is TGTGCCACCAGGGGACCCAATCGAAAGGAAGCTTTCTTT. The rearrangement joins TRBV24-1 to TRBJ1-1; D is possibly TRBD1 (5 bases). Germline V gene lookup returns CDR1 KGHDR and CDR2 SFDVKD. Trimming took off 7 bases at V and 8 bases at J, with 16 bases between the two ends. The CDR3 is 13 residues long.

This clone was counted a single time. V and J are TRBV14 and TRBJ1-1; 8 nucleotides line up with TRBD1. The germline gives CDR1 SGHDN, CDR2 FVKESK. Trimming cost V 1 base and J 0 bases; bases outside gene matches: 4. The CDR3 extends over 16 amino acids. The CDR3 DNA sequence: TGTGCCAGCAGCCAAGCGGGGACAGGAGTGAACACTGAAGCTTTCTTT. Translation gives CASSQAGTGVNTEAFF.

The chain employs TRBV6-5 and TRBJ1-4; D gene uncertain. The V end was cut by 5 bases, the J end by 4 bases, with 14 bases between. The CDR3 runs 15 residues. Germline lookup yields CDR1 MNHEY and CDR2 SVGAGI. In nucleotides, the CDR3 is TGTGCCAGCAGTCCCAGGCGCGGGAATAATGAAAAACTGTTTTTT. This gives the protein CASSPRRGNNEKLFF.

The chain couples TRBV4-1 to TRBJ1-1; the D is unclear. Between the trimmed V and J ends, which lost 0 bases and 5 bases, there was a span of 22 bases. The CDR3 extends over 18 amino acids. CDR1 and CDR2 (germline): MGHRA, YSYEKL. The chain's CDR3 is CASSQDPPLKGLGTEAFF. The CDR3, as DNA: TGCGCCAGCAGCCAAGATCCACCTCTCAAGGGTTTGGGGACTGAAGCTTTCTTT.

In nucleotides, the CDR3 is TGTGCCAGCAGTTCCTCCGGGACAGGGGTGAGTGAAGCTTTCTTT. Residues: CASSSSGTGVSEAFF. V and J are TRBV28 and TRBJ1-1, with 10 bases fitting TRBD1. With 4 bases clipped from V and 7 bases from J, the junction kept 9 bases outside the gene matches. Germline V gene lookup returns CDR1 MDHEN and CDR2 SYDVKM. The CDR3 has 15 residues.

The CDR3 DNA is TGTGCCAGCAGTTTAAGTCGGGGGGCGCGCGGCTACACCTTC. Translated, it gives CASSLSRGARGYTF. The gene calls are TRBV27 and TRBJ1-2; D possibly corresponds to TRBD1 (6 bases). This CDR3 spans 14 amino acids. The germline V gene encodes CDR1 MNHEY and CDR2 SMNVEV (reference sequence). The V end lost 2 bases, the J end lost 8 bases, and 15 bases lay between the germline ends.

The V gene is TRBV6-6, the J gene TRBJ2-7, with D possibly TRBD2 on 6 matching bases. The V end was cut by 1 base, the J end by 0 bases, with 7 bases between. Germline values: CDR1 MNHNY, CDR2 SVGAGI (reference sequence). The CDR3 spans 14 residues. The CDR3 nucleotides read TGTGCCAGCAGTTACTGGGGGGACTCCTACGAGCAGTACTTC. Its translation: CASSYWGDSYEQYF.

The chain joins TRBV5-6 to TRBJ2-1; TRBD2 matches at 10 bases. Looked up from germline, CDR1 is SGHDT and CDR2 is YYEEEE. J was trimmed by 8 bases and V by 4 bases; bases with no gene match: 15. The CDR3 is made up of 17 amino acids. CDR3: CASSTRTSGTPPDEQFF. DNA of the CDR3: TGTGCCAGCAGCACCAGGACTAGCGGAACCCCCCCGGATGAGCAGTTCTTC.

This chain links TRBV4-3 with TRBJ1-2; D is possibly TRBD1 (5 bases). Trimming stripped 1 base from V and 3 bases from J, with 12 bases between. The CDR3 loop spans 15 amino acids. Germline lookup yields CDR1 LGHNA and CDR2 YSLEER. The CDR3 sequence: CASSQAQGSYYGYTF. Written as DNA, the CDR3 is TGCGCCAGCAGCCAAGCGCAGGGTAGTTACTATGGCTACACCTTC.

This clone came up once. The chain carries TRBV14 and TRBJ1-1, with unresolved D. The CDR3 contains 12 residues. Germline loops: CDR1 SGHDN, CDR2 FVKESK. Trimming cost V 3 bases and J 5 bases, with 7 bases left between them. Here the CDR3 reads CASSHLGTEAFF. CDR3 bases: TGTGCCAGCAGCCACCTTGGGACTGAAGCTTTCTTT.

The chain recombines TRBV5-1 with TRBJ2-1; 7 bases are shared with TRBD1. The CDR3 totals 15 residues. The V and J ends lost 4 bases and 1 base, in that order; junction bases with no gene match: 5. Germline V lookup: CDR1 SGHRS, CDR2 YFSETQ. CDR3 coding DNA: TGCGCCAGCAGCCAGGGACAGTCTTCCTACAATGAGCAGTTCTTC. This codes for CASSQGQSSYNEQFF.

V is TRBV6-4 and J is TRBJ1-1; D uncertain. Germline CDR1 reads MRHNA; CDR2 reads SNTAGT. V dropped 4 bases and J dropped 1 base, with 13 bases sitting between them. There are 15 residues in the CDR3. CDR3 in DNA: TGTGCCAGCAGTGCTACGCCGGGAGGGAACACTGAAGCTTTCTTT. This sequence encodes CASSATPGGNTEAFF.

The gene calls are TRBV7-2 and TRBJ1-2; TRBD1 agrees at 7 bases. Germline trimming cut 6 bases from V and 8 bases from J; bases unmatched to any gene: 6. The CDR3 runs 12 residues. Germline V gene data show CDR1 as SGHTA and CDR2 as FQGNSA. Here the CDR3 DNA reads TGTGCCAGCAGGGAGGGGGCAGGGGGCTACACCTTC. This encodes CASREGAGGYTF. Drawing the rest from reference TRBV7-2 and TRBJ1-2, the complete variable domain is GAGVSQSPSNKVTEKGKDVELRCDPISGHTALYWYRQSLGQGLEFLIYFQGNSAPDKSGLPSDRFSAERTGGSVSTLTIQRTQQEDSAVYLCASREGAGGYTFGSGTRLTVV.

This CDR3 reads CASSGRDRGFSGNTIYF. CDR3 nucleotide sequence: TGTGCCAGCAGCGGTAGGGACAGGGGTTTTTCTGGAAACACCATATATTTT. This chain joins TRBV9 and TRBJ1-3, with 10 bases that match TRBD1. V lost 3 bases and J lost 1; bases outside the gene matches: 7. Germline assignment: CDR1 SGDLS and CDR2 YYNGEE. The CDR3 totals 17 residues.

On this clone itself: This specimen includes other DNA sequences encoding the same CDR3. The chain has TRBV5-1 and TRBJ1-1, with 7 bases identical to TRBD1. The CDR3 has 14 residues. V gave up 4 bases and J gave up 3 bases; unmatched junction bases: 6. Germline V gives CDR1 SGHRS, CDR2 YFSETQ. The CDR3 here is CASSPAGGYTEAFF. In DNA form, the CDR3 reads TGCGCCAGCAGCCCAGCAGGGGGTTACACTGAAGCTTTCTTT.

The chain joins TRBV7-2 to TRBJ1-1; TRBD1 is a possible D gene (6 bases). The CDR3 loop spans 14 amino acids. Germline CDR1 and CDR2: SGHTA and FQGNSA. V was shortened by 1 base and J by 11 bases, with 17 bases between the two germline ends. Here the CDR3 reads CASSLVRDTQQAFF. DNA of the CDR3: TGTGCCAGCAGCTTAGTCCGGGACACCCAGCAGGCTTTCTTT. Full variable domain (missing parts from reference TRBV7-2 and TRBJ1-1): GAGVSQSPSNKVTEKGKDVELRCDPISGHTALYWYRQSLGQGLEFLIYFQGNSAPDKSGLPSDRFSAERTGGSVSTLTIQRTQQEDSAVYLCASSLVRDTQQAFFGQGTRLTVV.

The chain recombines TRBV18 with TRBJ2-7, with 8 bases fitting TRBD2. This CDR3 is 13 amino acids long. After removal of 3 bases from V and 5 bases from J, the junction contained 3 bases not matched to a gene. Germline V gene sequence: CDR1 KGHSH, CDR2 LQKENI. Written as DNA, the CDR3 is TGTGCCAGCTCACCGCAAGCGGGAGACGAGCAGTACTTC. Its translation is CASSPQAGDEQYF.

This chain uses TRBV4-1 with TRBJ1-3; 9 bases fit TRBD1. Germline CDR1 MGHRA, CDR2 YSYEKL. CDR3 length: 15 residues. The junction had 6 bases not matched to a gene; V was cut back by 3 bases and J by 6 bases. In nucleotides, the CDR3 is TGCGCCAGCAGCCAGCCAAGGACAGGGGCAAACACCATATATTTT. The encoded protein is CASSQPRTGANTIYF.

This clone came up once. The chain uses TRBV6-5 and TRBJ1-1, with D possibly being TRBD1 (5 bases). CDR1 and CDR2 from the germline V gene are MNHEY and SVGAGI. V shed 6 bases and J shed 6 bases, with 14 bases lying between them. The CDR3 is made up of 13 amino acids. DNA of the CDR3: TGTGCCAGCAGGGCTGCGGGGGTTGCTGAAGCTTTCTTT. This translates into CASRAAGVAEAFF.

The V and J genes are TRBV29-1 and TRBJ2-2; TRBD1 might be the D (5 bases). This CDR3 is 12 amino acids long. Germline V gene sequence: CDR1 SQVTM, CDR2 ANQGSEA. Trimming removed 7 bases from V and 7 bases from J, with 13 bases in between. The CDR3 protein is CSAIQAHGELFF. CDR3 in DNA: TGCAGCGCAATACAGGCTCACGGGGAGCTGTTTTTT.

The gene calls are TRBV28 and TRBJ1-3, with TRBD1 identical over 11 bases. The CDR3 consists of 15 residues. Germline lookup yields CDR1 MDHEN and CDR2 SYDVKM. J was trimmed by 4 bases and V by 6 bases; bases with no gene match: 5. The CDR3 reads CASRGTGGRGNTIYF. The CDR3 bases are TGTGCCAGCAGGGGGACAGGGGGAAGGGGAAACACCATATATTTT.

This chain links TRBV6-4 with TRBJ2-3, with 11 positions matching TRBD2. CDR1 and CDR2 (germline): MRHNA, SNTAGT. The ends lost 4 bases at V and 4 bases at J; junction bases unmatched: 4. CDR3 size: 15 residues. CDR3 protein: CASSVTSGKADTQYF. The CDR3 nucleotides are TGTGCCAGCAGTGTGACTAGCGGGAAGGCAGATACGCAGTATTTT.

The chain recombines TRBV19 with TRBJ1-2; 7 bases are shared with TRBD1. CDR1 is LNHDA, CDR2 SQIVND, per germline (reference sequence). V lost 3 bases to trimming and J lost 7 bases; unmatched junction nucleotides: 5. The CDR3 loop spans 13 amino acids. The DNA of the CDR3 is TGTGCCAGTAGTATTGGGGACAGCGGTGGCTACACCTTC. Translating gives CASSIGDSGGYTF.

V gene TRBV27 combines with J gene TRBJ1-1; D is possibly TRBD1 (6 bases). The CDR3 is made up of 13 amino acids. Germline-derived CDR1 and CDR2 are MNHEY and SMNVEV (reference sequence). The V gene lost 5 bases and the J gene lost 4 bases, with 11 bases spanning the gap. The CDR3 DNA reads TGTGCCAGCAGTCCAGGGGCGGGCACTGAAGCTTTCTTT. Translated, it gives CASSPGAGTEAFF.

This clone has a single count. The CDR3 spells CASSLGPETQYF. The CDR3 DNA follows: TGTGCCAGCAGCTTGGGTCCGGAGACCCAGTACTTC. The V and J genes are TRBV7-8 and TRBJ2-5; no clear D gene. Germline values: CDR1 SGHVS, CDR2 FQNEAQ. V was pared by 3 bases and J by 5 bases, with 7 bases between. The CDR3 has 12 amino acids.

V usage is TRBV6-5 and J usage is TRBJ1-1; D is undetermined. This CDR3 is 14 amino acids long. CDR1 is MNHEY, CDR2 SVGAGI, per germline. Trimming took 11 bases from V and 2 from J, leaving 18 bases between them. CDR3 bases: TGTGCCTCTGAACCCCCCAGAGGAAACACTGAAGCTTTCTTT. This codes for CASEPPRGNTEAFF.